Listed below are T cell receptor beta chains from one sample, sequenced in a study of T-cell reconstitution after alpha-beta-depleted transplantation in children. TCRdb ran MiXCR on the PCR reads and lists one entry per CDR3 protein. Counted here are nearly 550,000 distinct CDR3 sequences, 15% to 20% occurring once; the ten biggest clones make up approximately 3%. Specimen: PBMCs from the stem cell graft donor, collected from the stem cell graft. The receptors were gathered from a human donor who donated a stem cell graft to a child with acute lymphoblastic leukemia. The CDR3 runs from the conserved cysteine through the conserved F or W. Fields, in order: J gene, D gene, clone size, V gene, CDR3 DNA, CDR3 protein. D genes are given only for firm matches. A clone size is listed for some rows: how often the clone was seen (once, few, many), or a class if it is expanded.

J gene: TRBJ2-1
D gene: TRBD2
clone size: few
V gene: TRBV7-9
CDR3 DNA: TGTGCCAGCGGTTCTAGCGGGAGGCTGTATGAGCAGTTCTTC
CDR3 protein: CASGSSGRLYEQFF

J gene: TRBJ2-7
D gene: TRBD2
clone size: NA
V gene: TRBV6-1
CDR3 DNA: TGTGCCAGCATACCGGGACTAGCGGGACATAGCTCCTACGAGCAGTACTTC
CDR3 protein: CASIPGLAGHSSYEQYF

J gene: TRBJ1-6
D gene: NA
clone size: few
V gene: TRBV7-3
CDR3 DNA: TGTGCCAGCAGCTTAGATGGCAGGGCTTATTCACCCCTCCACTTT
CDR3 protein: CASSLDGRAYSPLHF

J gene: TRBJ1-2
D gene: TRBD1
clone size: NA
V gene: TRBV12-3/TRBV12-4
CDR3 DNA: TGTGCCAGCAGTAATTCAGGGGGAGGCTATGGCTACACCTTC
CDR3 protein: CASSNSGGGYGYTF

J gene: TRBJ2-1
D gene: NA
clone size: NA
V gene: TRBV25-1
CDR3 DNA: TGTGCCAGCAGTGAGCAAAATGCATCGGTCTTATACAATGAGCAGTTCTTC
CDR3 protein: CASSEQNASVLYNEQFF

J gene: TRBJ2-2
D gene: TRBD2
clone size: NA
V gene: TRBV6-1
CDR3 DNA: TGTGCCAGCAAAGAGGCTTATAGCGGGAGAAACACCGGGGAGCTGTTTTTT
CDR3 protein: CASKEAYSGRNTGELFF

J gene: TRBJ1-1
D gene: TRBD1
clone size: NA
V gene: TRBV6-5
CDR3 DNA: TGTGCCAGCAGTTACCGGGGACAGGGAAACACTGAAGCTTTCTTT
CDR3 protein: CASSYRGQGNTEAFF

J gene: TRBJ2-1
D gene: TRBD2
clone size: few
V gene: TRBV12-3/TRBV12-4
CDR3 DNA: TGTGCCAGCAGTTCCGGGACTAGCGAGATTTACAATGAGCAGTTCTTC
CDR3 protein: CASSSGTSEIYNEQFF

J gene: TRBJ2-5
D gene: NA
clone size: NA
V gene: TRBV6-2/TRBV6-3
CDR3 DNA: TGTGCCAGCAACCAGGGGAAAGAGACCCAGTACTTC
CDR3 protein: CASNQGKETQYF

J gene: TRBJ2-1
D gene: TRBD2
clone size: once
V gene: TRBV27
CDR3 DNA: TGTGCCAGCACTTCGGCGGGACTAGCGGCCAATGACCAGTTCTTC
CDR3 protein: CASTSAGLAANDQFF

J gene: TRBJ2-7
D gene: NA
clone size: NA
V gene: TRBV12-3/TRBV12-4
CDR3 DNA: TGTGCCAGCAGCCAACCCGACGGGGGTCCCCGGGAGCAGTACTTC
CDR3 protein: CASSQPDGGPREQYF

J gene: TRBJ1-2
D gene: TRBD1
clone size: NA
V gene: TRBV5-1
CDR3 DNA: TGCGCCAGCAGCTTTACTGGGACAGGGCATGGCTACACCTTC
CDR3 protein: CASSFTGTGHGYTF

J gene: TRBJ1-5
D gene: NA
clone size: few
V gene: TRBV5-1
CDR3 DNA: TGCGCCAGCCGATTAGGGACGGCTGATCCGGAGCCCCAGCATTTT
CDR3 protein: CASRLGTADPEPQHF